The T cell receptor beta chain described here comes from a study of T cell repertoires in cytomegalovirus infection (dated by TCRdb to the late 2010s). As for the study more broadly: The peptide stimulations were aimed at well-studied HLA-B-restricted epitopes as well as recently identified HLA-C-restricted CMV epitopes, whose presentation resists viral immunomodulation. The HLA type of each donor mattered for the analysis, because public TCR beta signatures pointed to carriage of CMV infection along with the matching HLA type. Here is what the overall study found, with its caveats: The ex vivo response was dominated by HLA-C-restricted CMV-specific TCR beta clonotypes, which also provided the single most frequent clonotype in two of eight donors. Cumulative frequency of public TCR beta family members discriminated carriers of CMV infection plus the relevant HLA type in this cohort and an independent approximately 370-donor cohort.

Taken with the paper, the label for treatment or condition translates to: in vitro stimulation with specific CMV peptide epitopes to enrich CMV-specific T cells. Notes on this clonotype: The antigen this receptor binds is unknown. No base-level quality is on record; no much larger clone is a single base apart.

Sequencing was carried out with an Illumina HiSeq 1500. TCRdb passed the public sequencing reads through fastp at Q25 and MiXCR, retaining productive beta sequences. Records with the same CDR3 protein are collapsed into one entry carrying the most frequent genes and DNA. In all, the sample holds some 150,000 distinct CDR3 sequences, and around 30% of those were seen once. Around 50% of the sample rests with the top ten. The CDR3 spans 15 residues, from the cysteine through the phenylalanine. Solely the CDR3 DNA is kept, with 45 bases framed from the first base. Reading the germline V gene gives CDR1 SGHAT and CDR2 FQNNGV. The V end loses 5 bases and the J end loses 4 bases, and a stretch of 15 bases separates them.

The specimen was CD8+ T cells from cultured PBMCs, collected from culture after CMV antigen stimulation. This chain is built from TRBV11-2 and TRBJ2-1, with a tentative D call of TRBD1 or TRBD2, each matching 6 bases. This TCR was recovered from a human donor in good health (CMV status not recorded). Some clones in this sample may be carry-over from other donors' samples. The nucleotides read TGTGCCAGCAGCGCGCTCGGGGGCGGATACAATGAGCAGTTCTTC. Protein translation: CASSALGGGYNEQFF.